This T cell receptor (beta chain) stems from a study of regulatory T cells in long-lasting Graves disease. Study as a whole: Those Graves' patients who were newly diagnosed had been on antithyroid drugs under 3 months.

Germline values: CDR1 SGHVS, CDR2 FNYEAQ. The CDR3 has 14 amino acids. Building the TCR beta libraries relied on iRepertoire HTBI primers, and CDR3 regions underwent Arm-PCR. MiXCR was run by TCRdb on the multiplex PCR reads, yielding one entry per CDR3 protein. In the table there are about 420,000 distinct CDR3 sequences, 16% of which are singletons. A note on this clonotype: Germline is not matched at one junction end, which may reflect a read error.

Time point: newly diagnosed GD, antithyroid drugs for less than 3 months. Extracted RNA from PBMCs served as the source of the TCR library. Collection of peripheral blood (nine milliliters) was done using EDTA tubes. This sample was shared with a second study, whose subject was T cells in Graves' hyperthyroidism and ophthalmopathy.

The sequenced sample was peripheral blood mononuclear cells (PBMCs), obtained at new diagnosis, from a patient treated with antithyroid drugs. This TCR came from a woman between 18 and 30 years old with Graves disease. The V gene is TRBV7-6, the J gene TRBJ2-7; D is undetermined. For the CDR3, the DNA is TGTGCCAGCAGCTTGATGATCGAGTCCTCCGAGCAGTACTTC. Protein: CASSLMIESSEQYF.